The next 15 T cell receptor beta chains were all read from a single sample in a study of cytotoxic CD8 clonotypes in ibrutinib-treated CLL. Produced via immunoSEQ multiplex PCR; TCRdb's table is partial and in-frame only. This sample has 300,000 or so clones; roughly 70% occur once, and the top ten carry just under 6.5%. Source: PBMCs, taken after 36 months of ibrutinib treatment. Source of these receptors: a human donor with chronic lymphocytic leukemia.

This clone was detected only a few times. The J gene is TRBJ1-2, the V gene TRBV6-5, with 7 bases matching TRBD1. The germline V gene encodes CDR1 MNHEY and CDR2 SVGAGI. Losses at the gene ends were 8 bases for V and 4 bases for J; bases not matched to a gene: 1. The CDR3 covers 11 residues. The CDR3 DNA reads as TGTGCCAGCCGGACAGGCTATGGCTACACCTTC. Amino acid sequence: CASRTGYGYTF.

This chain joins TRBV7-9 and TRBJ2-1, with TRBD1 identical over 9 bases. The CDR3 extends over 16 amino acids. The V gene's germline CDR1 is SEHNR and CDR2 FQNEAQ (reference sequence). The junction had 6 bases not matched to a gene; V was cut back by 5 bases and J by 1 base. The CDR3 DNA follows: TGTGCCAGCAGCGCGACCGGGACAGGGTCCTACAATGAGCAGTTCTTC. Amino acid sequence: CASSATGTGSYNEQFF.

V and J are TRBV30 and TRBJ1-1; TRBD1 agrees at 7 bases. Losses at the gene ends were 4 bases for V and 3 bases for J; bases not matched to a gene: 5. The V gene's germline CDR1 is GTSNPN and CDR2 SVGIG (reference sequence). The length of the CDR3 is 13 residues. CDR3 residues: CAWNTQGDTEAFF. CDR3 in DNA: TGTGCCTGGAACACGCAGGGGGACACTGAAGCTTTCTTT.

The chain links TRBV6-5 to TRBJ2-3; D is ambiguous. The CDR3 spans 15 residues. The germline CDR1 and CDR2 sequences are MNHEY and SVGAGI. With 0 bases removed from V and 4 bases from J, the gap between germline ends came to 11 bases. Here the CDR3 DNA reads TGTGCCAGCAGTTACTCGGTAGGCCATGCAGATACGCAGTATTTT. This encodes CASSYSVGHADTQYF.

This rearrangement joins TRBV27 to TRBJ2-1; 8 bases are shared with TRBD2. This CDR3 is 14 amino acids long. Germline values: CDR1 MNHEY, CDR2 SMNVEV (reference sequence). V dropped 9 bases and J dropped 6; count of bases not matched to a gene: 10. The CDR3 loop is CASSLGLAGNEQFF. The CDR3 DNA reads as TGTGCCAGTTCCTTGGGGCTAGCGGGCAATGAGCAGTTCTTC.

The CDR3 sequence is CASSPRPNQPQHF. The CDR3 DNA reads TGTGCCAGCAGTCCGCGTCCGAATCAGCCCCAGCATTTT. The chain couples TRBV6-4 to TRBJ1-5; the D is unclear. The CDR3 sequence is 13 residues long. V dropped 5 bases and J dropped 4 bases, with 9 bases sitting between them. Germline CDR1 is MRHNA and CDR2 is SNTAGT.

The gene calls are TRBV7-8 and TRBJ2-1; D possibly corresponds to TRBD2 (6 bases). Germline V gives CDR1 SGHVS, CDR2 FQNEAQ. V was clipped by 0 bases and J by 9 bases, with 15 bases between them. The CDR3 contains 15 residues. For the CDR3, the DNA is TGTGCCAGCAGCTTAGCGGGAGGTCCCCAGGGTGAGCAGTTCTTC. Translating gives CASSLAGGPQGEQFF.

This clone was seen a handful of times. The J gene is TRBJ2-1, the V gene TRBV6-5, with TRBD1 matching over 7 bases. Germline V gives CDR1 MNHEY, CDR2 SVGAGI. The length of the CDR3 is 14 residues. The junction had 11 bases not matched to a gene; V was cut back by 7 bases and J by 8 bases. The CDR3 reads CASTSPGGRYEQFF. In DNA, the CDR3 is TGTGCCAGCACCTCGCCAGGGGGTAGGTATGAGCAGTTCTTC.

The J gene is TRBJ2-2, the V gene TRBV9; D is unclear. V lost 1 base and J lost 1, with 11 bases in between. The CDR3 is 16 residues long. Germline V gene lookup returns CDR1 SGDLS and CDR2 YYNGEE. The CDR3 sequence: CASSVKGIWNTGELFF. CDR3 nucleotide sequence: TGTGCCAGCAGCGTAAAAGGGATATGGAACACCGGGGAGCTGTTTTTT.

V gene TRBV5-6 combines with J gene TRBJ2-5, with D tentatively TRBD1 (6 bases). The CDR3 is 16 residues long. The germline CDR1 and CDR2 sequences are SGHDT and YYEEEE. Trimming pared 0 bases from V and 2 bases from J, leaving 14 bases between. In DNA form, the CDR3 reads TGTGCCAGCAGCTTGGAGGGACACAGGGCTCAAGAGACCCAGTACTTC. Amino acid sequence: CASSLEGHRAQETQYF.

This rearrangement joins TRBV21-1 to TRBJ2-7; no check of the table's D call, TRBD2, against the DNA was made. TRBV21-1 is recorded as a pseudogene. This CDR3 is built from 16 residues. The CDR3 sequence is CASSKELAGRIGEQYF. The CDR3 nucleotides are TGTGCCAGCAGCAAAGAACTAGCGGGTAGAATCGGCGAGCAGTACTTC.

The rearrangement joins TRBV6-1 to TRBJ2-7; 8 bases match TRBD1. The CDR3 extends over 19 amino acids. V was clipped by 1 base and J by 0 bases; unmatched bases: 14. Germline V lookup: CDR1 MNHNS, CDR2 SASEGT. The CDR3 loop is CASSEVGQVLLYISYEQYF. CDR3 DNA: TGTGCCAGCAGTGAAGTGGGACAGGTCCTTCTTTACATCTCCTACGAGCAGTACTTC.

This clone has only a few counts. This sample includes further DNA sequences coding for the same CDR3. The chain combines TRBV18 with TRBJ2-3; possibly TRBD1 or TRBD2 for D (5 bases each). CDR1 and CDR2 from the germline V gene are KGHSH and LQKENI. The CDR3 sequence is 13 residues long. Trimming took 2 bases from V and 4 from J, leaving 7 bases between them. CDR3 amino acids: CASSPRGADTQYF. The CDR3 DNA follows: TGTGCCAGCTCACCAAGGGGAGCAGATACGCAGTATTTT.

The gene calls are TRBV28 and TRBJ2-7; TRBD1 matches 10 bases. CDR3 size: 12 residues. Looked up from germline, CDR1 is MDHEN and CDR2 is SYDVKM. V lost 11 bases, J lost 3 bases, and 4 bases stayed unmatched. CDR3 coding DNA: TGTGCCCTAGGGGACAGGGGCTACGAGCAGTACTTC. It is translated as CALGDRGYEQYF.

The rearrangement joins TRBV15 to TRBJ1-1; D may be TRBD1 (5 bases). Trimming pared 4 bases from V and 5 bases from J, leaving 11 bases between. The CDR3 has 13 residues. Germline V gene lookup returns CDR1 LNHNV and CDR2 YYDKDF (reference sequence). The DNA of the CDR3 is TGTGCCACCAGCAAGGGGTGGGGAACTGAAGCTTTCTTT. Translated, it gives CATSKGWGTEAFF.